Shown below are 7 T cell receptor beta chains from a single sample sequenced in a study of cytomegalovirus exposure and HLA in healthy donors. The study ran its PCR with 60 Vbeta and 13 Jbeta primers. The data were produced by immunoSEQ multiplex PCR, yet TCRdb's version contains in-frame clones alone and is incomplete. The data hold about 140,000 clones, with 61% observed a single time. The source material was PBMCs. All receptors derive from a male donor in good health and CMV-seronegative.

This clone is a singleton in its sample. The chain's CDR3 is CASSFFGSDNEQFF. The CDR3 bases are TGTGCCAGCAGTTTTTTCGGGTCCGACAATGAGCAGTTCTTC. The V call is TRBV27, the J call TRBJ2-1; D unresolved. V lost 3 bases and J 5 bases, leaving 11 bases between the germline ends. The CDR3 contains 14 residues. The V gene's germline CDR1 is MNHEY and CDR2 SMNVEV (reference sequence).

The chain couples TRBV11-2 to TRBJ2-7; 9 positions agree with TRBD1. The V gene's germline CDR1 is SGHAT and CDR2 FQNNGV. The CDR3 covers 15 residues. V dropped 5 bases and J dropped 2; count of bases not matched to a gene: 7. CDR3 residues: CASSPTGTGTYEQYF. The CDR3 nucleotides are TGTGCCAGCAGCCCTACCGGGACAGGGACCTACGAGCAGTACTTC.

This chain uses TRBV2 with TRBJ2-1, with TRBD1 matching over 7 bases. V was clipped by 5 bases and J by 0 bases; unmatched bases: 1. This CDR3 contains 14 residues. Germline V gene sequence: CDR1 SNHLY, CDR2 FYNNEI. The CDR3 reads CASSRDSSYNEQFF. The CDR3 DNA reads TGTGCCAGCAGTCGGGACAGCTCCTACAATGAGCAGTTCTTC. Together with reference TRBV2 and TRBJ2-1, the CDR3 gives the full variable domain: EPEVTQTPSHQVTQMGQEVILRCVPISNHLYFYWYRQILGQKVEFLVSFYNNEISEKSEIFDDQFSVERPDGSNFTLKIRSTKLEDSAMYFCASSRDSSYNEQFFGPGTRLTVL.

The chain combines TRBV11-2 with TRBJ2-5, with a possible D match to TRBD1 (5 bases). V was clipped by 0 bases and J by 4 bases, with 9 bases between them. The CDR3 length is 14 residues. Per germline, CDR1 SGHAT and CDR2 FQNNGV. The CDR3 loop is CASSLERGGETQYF. CDR3 DNA: TGTGCCAGCAGCTTAGAAAGGGGCGGAGAGACCCAGTACTTC. The whole variable domain, remainder taken from reference TRBV11-2 and TRBJ2-5, is EAGVAQSPRYKIIEKRQSVAFWCNPISGHATLYWYQQILGQGPKLLIQFQNNGVVDDSQLPKDRFSAERLKGVDSTLKIQPAKLEDSAVYLCASSLERGGETQYFGPGTRLLVL.

V gene TRBV7-2 combines with J gene TRBJ1-1; tentatively, D is TRBD1 (6 bases). Germline CDR1 is SGHTA and CDR2 is FQGNSA. The ends were cut back, 4 bases at V and 6 bases at J, with 12 bases in the middle. The CDR3 has 13 amino acids. The CDR3 region has the DNA TGTGCCAGCAGCTACAGGGTAGGCCCTGAAGCTTTCTTT. This translates into CASSYRVGPEAFF.

The chain has TRBV6-5 and TRBJ1-6; D perhaps matches TRBD1 (5 bases). The germline gives CDR1 MNHEY, CDR2 SVGAGI. V shed 4 bases and J shed 0 bases, with 7 bases lying between them. The CDR3 is 15 amino acids. CDR3 region: CASSFRVSYNSPLHF. Here the CDR3 DNA reads TGTGCCAGCAGTTTCAGGGTCTCCTATAATTCACCCCTCCACTTT.

CDR3 sequence (DNA): TGTGCCAGTAGGGGACAAGGACGTAACTATGGCTACACCTTC. Protein product: CASRGQGRNYGYTF. The J gene is TRBJ1-2, the V gene TRBV19, with D possibly TRBD1 on 6 matching bases. The V end lost 6 bases, the J end lost 1 base, and 12 bases lay between the germline ends. CDR1 and CDR2 from the germline V gene are LNHDA and SQIVND (reference sequence). The CDR3 is 14 amino acids.